What follows describes a single TCR beta chain. The data were obtained in a study of T-cell reconstitution after alpha-beta-depleted transplantation in children. The CDR3 is 15 amino acids. Unmatched junction bases numbered 9, after V lost 6 bases and J lost 3 bases. CDR1 and CDR2 from the germline V gene are SGHRS and YFSETQ. Preparation of the TCRbeta library used unique molecular identifiers. TCRdb re-called the PCR reads through MiXCR, storing one row per CDR3 protein. Here the sample spans over 550,000 distinct CDR3 sequences, roughly 10% being singletons. This TCR was recovered from a human donor who donated a stem cell graft to a child with acute myeloid leukemia. The V gene is TRBV5-1, the J gene TRBJ2-1; 7 bases fit TRBD2. Source: PBMCs from the stem cell graft donor, taken from the stem cell graft. This CDR3 is CASTRVAGYYNEQFF. CDR3 sequence (DNA): TGCGCCAGCACCAGGGTAGCGGGTTACTACAATGAGCAGTTCTTC. The full variable domain, in which reference TRBV5-1 and TRBJ2-1 provide the parts outside the CDR3, is KAGVTQTPRYLIKTRGQQVTLSCSPISGHRSVSWYQQTPGQGLQFLFEYFSETQRNKGNFPGRFSGRQFSNSRSEMNVSTLELGDSALYLCASTRVAGYYNEQFFGPGTRLTVL.